Presented here are 16 T cell receptor beta chains from one specimen sequenced in a study of identical twins. TCRdb re-called the 5' RACE reads through MiXCR, storing one row per CDR3 protein. This sample has 1.5 million to 2 million distinct CDR3 sequences, with about 31% found just once. The sample was cord blood. These receptors were taken from a newborn girl in good health.

The rearrangement links TRBV6-6 to TRBJ2-3, with TRBD2 as a possible D gene (5 bases). The germline gives CDR1 MNHNY, CDR2 SVGAGI (reference sequence). The V end lost 6 bases, the J end lost 0 bases, and 13 bases lay between the germline ends. CDR3 length: 15 amino acids. The CDR3 sequence is CASRFLARSTDTQYF. Written as DNA, the CDR3 is TGTGCCAGCAGATTTCTAGCACGGAGCACAGATACGCAGTATTTT.

The genes are TRBV2 and TRBJ1-5; D is perhaps TRBD1 (6 bases). V lost 6 bases and J lost 9, with 21 bases in between. The CDR3 covers 15 residues. CDR1 is SNHLY, CDR2 FYNNEI, per germline. The CDR3 loop is CASSETGRDRWPQHF. DNA of the CDR3: TGTGCCAGCAGCGAAACAGGGCGGGATAGGTGGCCCCAGCATTTT.

This rearrangement joins TRBV29-1 to TRBJ1-1; 7 nucleotides line up with TRBD1. Losses at the gene ends were 0 bases for V and 0 bases for J; bases not matched to a gene: 4. Germline CDR1 reads SQVTM; CDR2 reads ANQGSEA. This CDR3 is built from 15 residues. In DNA, the CDR3 is TGCAGCGTTGAAGATAGTGACAGGGTGAACACTGAAGCTTTCTTT. Protein sequence: CSVEDSDRVNTEAFF.

This clonotype was observed a few times. The V and J genes are TRBV5-1 and TRBJ2-4; the match to TRBD2 covers 7 bases. Per the germline V gene, CDR1 is SGHRS and CDR2 is YFSETQ. The CDR3 covers 16 residues. J was trimmed by 8 bases and V by 0 bases; bases with no gene match: 11. CDR3 protein: CASSLGVRGGGDIQYF. Written as DNA, the CDR3 is TGCGCCAGCAGCTTGGGGGTTCGCGGGGGAGGGGACATTCAGTACTTC.

A word on this clonotype: One end of the junction varies from germline; a read error may be responsible. The chain has TRBV10-3 and TRBJ1-2; 8 bases map to TRBD1. Germline V gives CDR1 ENHRY, CDR2 SYGVKD. The CDR3 contains 18 residues. CDR3 in amino acids: CAIGEPSGQGLDLYGYTF. DNA for the CDR3: TGTGCCATCGGTGAGCCCTCAGGACAGGGACTAGACCTCTATGGCTACACCTTC.

The chain joins TRBV5-4 to TRBJ2-3; 7 nucleotides line up with TRBD2. Germline CDR1 SGHNT, CDR2 YYREEE (reference sequence). The CDR3 has 14 amino acids. V shed 4 bases and J 6 bases; nucleotides not matched to a gene: 8. CDR3 DNA: TGTGCCAGCAGCCCGGGGACTACGCAGGATACGCAGTATTTT. Its protein is CASSPGTTQDTQYF.

The chain uses TRBV6-2 or TRBV6-3 and TRBJ2-7; 10 bases fit TRBD1. Germline trimming cut 6 bases from V and 0 bases from J; bases unmatched to any gene: 5. The CDR3 has 15 amino acids. Germline CDR1 is MNHEY and CDR2 is SVGEGT. In DNA, the CDR3 is TGTGCCAGCAGCCGGGACAGGGGATACTCCTACGAGCAGTACTTC. It yields the protein CASSRDRGYSYEQYF.

This clonotype was picked up many times. The chain carries TRBV29-1 and TRBJ2-1, with TRBD2 matching over 10 bases. V gave up 6 bases and J gave up 3 bases; unmatched junction bases: 8. CDR3 length: 15 amino acids. Germline V gives CDR1 SQVTM, CDR2 ANQGSEA. In DNA form, the CDR3 reads TGCAGCGTCGTCCAGCGGGAGGGCCTCTACAATGAGCAGTTCTTC. It is translated as CSVVQREGLYNEQFF.

The table lists this clonotype with a few counts. This sequence joins TRBV7-9 and TRBJ2-7; D is perhaps TRBD1 (7 bases). The germline CDR1 and CDR2 sequences are SEHNR and FQNEAQ (reference sequence). This CDR3 is built from 13 residues. With 10 bases removed from V and 5 bases from J, the gap between germline ends came to 18 bases. This CDR3 is CANDRAGFDEQYF. In DNA, the CDR3 is TGTGCCAACGACAGGGCGGGATTTGACGAGCAGTACTTC.

The rearrangement joins TRBV2 to TRBJ1-5, with 8 bases lining up with TRBD1. Germline values: CDR1 SNHLY, CDR2 FYNNEI. CDR3 size: 14 residues. The ends lost 8 bases at V and 5 bases at J; junction bases unmatched: 8. The CDR3 bases are TGTGCCAGCCAGGGCGGACAGGGCTATCAGCCCCAGCATTTT. As protein: CASQGGQGYQPQHF.

Of note for this clonotype: A much more abundant neighbour one base away suggests this may be a read error. The V call is TRBV12-3 or TRBV12-4, the J call TRBJ2-1; TRBD1 is a possible D gene (6 bases). The germline V and J ends were trimmed by 5 bases and 10 bases, with 21 bases remaining between them. The CDR3 sequence is 15 residues long. This CDR3 reads CASSGSGHSSYEQFF. In DNA form, the CDR3 reads TGTGCCAGCAGTGGGTCGGGACATAGCTCCTACGAGCAGTTCTTC.

The V gene is TRBV7-6, the J gene TRBJ2-1; D is uncertain. Trimming stripped 2 bases from V and 8 bases from J, with 16 bases between. CDR1 and CDR2 from the germline V gene are SGHVS and FNYEAQ. This CDR3 has 15 amino acids. CDR3 amino acids: CASSLHRRVSDEQFF. As DNA, the CDR3 is TGTGCCAGCAGCTTACATAGAAGGGTAAGCGATGAGCAGTTCTTC.

The sample holds one count of this clonotype. The V call is TRBV5-1, the J call TRBJ1-4; D unresolved. Trimming took 3 bases from V and 8 from J, leaving 14 bases between them. This CDR3 contains 14 residues. The germline gives CDR1 SGHRS, CDR2 YFSETQ. The CDR3 spells CASSSSDSGEKLFF. Here the CDR3 DNA reads TGCGCCAGCAGCTCGTCCGACTCGGGGGAAAAACTGTTTTTT.

The chain employs TRBV7-2 and TRBJ2-4, with D perhaps TRBD2 (5 bases). V lost 3 bases to trimming and J lost 0 bases, with 9 bases between them. Germline V gene data show CDR1 as SGHTA and CDR2 as FQGNSA. This CDR3 is 15 amino acids long. This CDR3 reads CASSFGVLAKNIQYF. The CDR3 DNA reads TGTGCCAGCAGCTTCGGGGTACTAGCCAAAAACATTCAGTACTTC. Full variable domain (outside the CDR3, taken from reference TRBV7-2 and TRBJ2-4): GAGVSQSPSNKVTEKGKDVELRCDPISGHTALYWYRQSLGQGLEFLIYFQGNSAPDKSGLPSDRFSAERTGGSVSTLTIQRTQQEDSAVYLCASSFGVLAKNIQYFGAGTRLSVL.

This clonotype was seen more than once but under ten times. The rearrangement uses TRBV20-1 and TRBJ2-7, with D possibly being TRBD1 or TRBD2 (6 bases each). The V end was cut by 5 bases, the J end by 2 bases, with 16 bases between. Germline values: CDR1 DFQATT, CDR2 SNEGSKA (reference sequence). The CDR3 has 14 amino acids. The CDR3 loop reads CSARGLVPPYEQYF. Written as DNA, the CDR3 is TGCAGTGCTCGGGGGCTAGTTCCCCCCTACGAGCAGTACTTC.

The chain employs TRBV19 and TRBJ2-7; no clear D gene. Germline CDR1 LNHDA, CDR2 SQIVND (reference sequence). V lost 5 bases and J 3 bases, leaving 14 bases between the germline ends. This CDR3 comprises 14 residues. The CDR3 region is CASSVAEGFYEQYF. The CDR3 nucleotides read TGTGCCAGTAGTGTAGCCGAAGGGTTCTACGAGCAGTACTTC.